Below are 17 T cell receptor beta chains sequenced from a single sample in a study of blood T cell repertoires in COVID-19. Data came from immunoSEQ multiplex PCR; TCRdb stores just in-frame clones and leaves some out. The table lists about 140,000 clones, 65% to 80% of them singletons. Sequencing was carried out using peripheral blood. All receptors derive from a woman aged 60-75 years with acute or convalescent COVID-19.

The chain has TRBV7-9 and TRBJ1-4; the D gene is possibly TRBD1 (5 bases). Deletions cut 6 bases from V and 8 bases from J, with 19 bases between. CDR1 is SEHNR and CDR2 is FQNEAQ in the germline V gene (reference sequence). The length of the CDR3 is 15 residues. For the CDR3, the DNA is TGTGCCAGCAGTCATTGGGGCAGGTGTAAGGAAAAACTGTTTTTT. The encoded protein is CASSHWGRCKEKLFF.

The chain has TRBV3-1 (or the pseudogene TRBV3-2) and TRBJ2-7; a possible D gene is TRBD1 (6 bases). This CDR3 spans 13 amino acids. The V end was cut by 1 base, the J end by 7 bases, with 11 bases between. The germline V gene encodes CDR1 LGHDT and CDR2 YNNKEL (reference sequence). In nucleotides, the CDR3 is TGTGCCAGCAGCCAAGTGGGGGCCACGGAGCAGTACTTC. This gives the protein CASSQVGATEQYF.

The chain uses TRBV15 and TRBJ2-2, with D tentatively TRBD2 (5 bases). Trimming removed 2 bases from V and 3 bases from J, with 16 bases in between. Germline loops: CDR1 LNHNV, CDR2 YYDKDF (reference sequence). This CDR3 spans 17 amino acids. CDR3 nucleotides: TGTGCCACCAGCAGACCCGACTACAAAGATGACACCGGGGAGCTGTTTTTT. Translated, it gives CATSRPDYKDDTGELFF.

J is TRBJ2-7 and V is TRBV21-1; the table gives TRBD2 as D, unverified against the DNA. TRBV21-1 is assigned pseudogene status. The CDR3 has 13 amino acids. CDR3 sequence: CASSKGSYYEQYF. CDR3 in DNA: TGTGCCAGCAGCAAAGGGAGCTACTACGAGCAGTACTTC.

V is TRBV3-1 (or the pseudogene TRBV3-2) and J is TRBJ2-7; a weak D match, TRBD1 (6 bases). The CDR3 spans 13 residues. Trimming removed 1 base from V and 6 bases from J, with 10 bases in between. Germline V gene sequence: CDR1 LGHDT, CDR2 YNNKEL (reference sequence). In nucleotides, the CDR3 is TGTGCCAGCAGCCAAGCTGGGGGCGTCGAGCAGTACTTC. Its protein is CASSQAGGVEQYF.

This clone was found once. The chain recombines TRBV7-9 with TRBJ2-1; D possibly corresponds to TRBD2 (6 bases). Trimming cost V 6 bases and J 6 bases, with 18 bases left between them. This CDR3 has 15 amino acids. Germline V lookup: CDR1 SEHNR, CDR2 FQNEAQ (reference sequence). CDR3 DNA sequence: TGTGCCAGCAGGAAACGCGGGGTGGCCCTCAATGAGCAGTTCTTC. Translated, it gives CASRKRGVALNEQFF. Looking up the rest from reference TRBV7-9 and TRBJ2-1 gives the full variable domain: DTGVSQNPRHKITKRGQNVTFRCDPISEHNRLYWYRQTLGQGPEFLTYFQNEAQLEKSRLLSDRFSAERPKGSFSTLEIQRTEQGDSAMYLCASRKRGVALNEQFFGPGTRLTVL.

In its sample, this clone was seen a few times. The gene calls are TRBV4-1 and TRBJ2-7; TRBD2 might be the D (6 bases). Germline V CDR1 and CDR2: MGHRA, YSYEKL. The CDR3 consists of 14 residues. V shed 0 bases and J shed 5 bases, with 11 bases lying between them. CDR3 in amino acids: CASSQDLASDEQYF. CDR3 bases: TGCGCCAGCAGCCAAGATTTGGCTAGCGACGAGCAGTACTTC.

This clone was seen once. CDR3 region: CASSTGQGDTQYF. CDR3 DNA sequence: TGTGCCAGTAGTACGGGACAGGGGGATACGCAGTATTTT. The chain employs TRBV19 and TRBJ2-3; 10 nucleotides match TRBD1. CDR1 LNHDA and CDR2 SQIVND come from the germline V gene (reference sequence). V trimming: 4 bases; J trimming: 6 bases; junction bases outside the gene matches: 1. This CDR3 region has 13 residues.

V and J are TRBV29-1 and TRBJ2-2, with 13 bases lining up with TRBD2. The CDR3 loop spans 18 amino acids. Per germline, CDR1 SQVTM and CDR2 ANQGSEA. Losses at the gene ends were 0 bases for V and 4 bases for J; bases not matched to a gene: 8. This CDR3 is CSVEDRELAGGSTGELFF. CDR3 sequence (DNA): TGCAGCGTTGAAGACAGGGAACTAGCGGGAGGGAGCACCGGGGAGCTGTTTTTT.

The chain links TRBV2 to TRBJ2-7; 7 bases are a match to TRBD2. CDR1 and CDR2 (germline): SNHLY, FYNNEI. This CDR3 is 16 amino acids long. Losses at the gene ends were 6 bases for V and 0 bases for J; bases not matched to a gene: 11. The CDR3 sequence is CASRVLTSLSSYEQYF. Here the CDR3 DNA reads TGTGCCAGCAGGGTTTTGACTAGCCTGAGCTCCTACGAGCAGTACTTC.

This chain connects TRBV7-8 to TRBJ1-5; 10 bases agree with TRBD1. CDR3 length equals 16 residues. CDR1 SGHVS and CDR2 FQNEAQ come from the germline V gene. The V segment lost 5 bases and the J segment 2 bases; nucleotides outside the gene matches: 6. CDR3: CASSARDRGGNQPQHF. CDR3 bases: TGTGCCAGCAGCGCCCGGGACAGGGGTGGCAATCAGCCCCAGCATTTT.

The chain joins TRBV27 to TRBJ2-4; D perhaps matches TRBD2 (5 bases). Germline V gene sequence: CDR1 MNHEY, CDR2 SMNVEV (reference sequence). The CDR3 totals 17 residues. V lost 5 bases and J lost 0, with 17 bases in between. The CDR3 loop is CASSATGRKLAKNIQYF. The CDR3 region has the DNA TGTGCCAGCAGTGCGACGGGAAGAAAGCTAGCCAAAAACATTCAGTACTTC.

The chain carries TRBV5-4 and TRBJ2-1, with 12 bases lining up with TRBD2. Germline V gene sequence: CDR1 SGHNT, CDR2 YYREEE (reference sequence). The CDR3 contains 17 residues. Trimming at V came to 0 bases and at J to 3 bases, leaving 4 bases not matched to a gene. CDR3 protein: CASSLEQLAGGYNEQFF. CDR3 coding DNA: TGTGCCAGCAGCTTGGAACAACTAGCGGGAGGCTACAATGAGCAGTTCTTC.

This clone was recorded once. This chain links TRBV2 with TRBJ2-1; 8 nucleotides line up with TRBD2. The V and J ends lost 0 bases and 0 bases, in that order; junction bases with no gene match: 4. The CDR3 is 17 amino acids. Germline V gives CDR1 SNHLY, CDR2 FYNNEI. CDR3 sequence (DNA): TGTGCCAGCAGTGAAGCGCCCAGCGGGAGCTCCTACAATGAGCAGTTCTTC. Protein: CASSEAPSGSSYNEQFF.

The V call is TRBV19, the J call TRBJ1-5, with 9 positions matching TRBD1. Germline CDR1 and CDR2: LNHDA and SQIVND (reference sequence). The V and J ends lost 3 bases and 7 bases, in that order; junction bases with no gene match: 7. The CDR3 contains 15 residues. This chain's CDR3 is CASSISGTGSQPQHF. The DNA for the CDR3 is TGTGCCAGTAGTATTTCTGGGACAGGGTCCCAGCCCCAGCATTTT.

This chain joins TRBV10-3 and TRBJ1-1; tentatively, D is TRBD1 (5 bases). This CDR3 region has 12 residues. Germline V gene lookup returns CDR1 ENHRY and CDR2 SYGVKD. With 7 bases removed from V and 6 bases from J, the gap between germline ends came to 12 bases. As DNA, the CDR3 is TGTGCCATCAAGCAGGGTTTGGCTGAAGCTTTCTTT. Its protein is CAIKQGLAEAFF.

This sequence joins TRBV7-9 and TRBJ1-1; D is unresolved. This CDR3 region has 15 residues. Germline loops: CDR1 SEHNR, CDR2 FQNEAQ (reference sequence). V was clipped by 4 bases and J by 2 bases, with 14 bases between them. CDR3 in DNA: TGTGCCAGCAGCTCCCGGGGAACTCCCAACACTGAAGCTTTCTTT. This codes for CASSSRGTPNTEAFF.